A single sample gave rise to the 14 T cell receptor beta chains below, sequenced in a study of T cell clonotyping in hematopoietic cell transplantation. Only in-frame clones appear in the TCRdb table, and some are missing; sequencing was by immunoSEQ multiplex PCR. Among roughly 4,500 clones, over 85% were seen once, and the ten largest hold 4% to 5.5%. The source material was peripheral blood mononuclear cells, sampled 30 days after allogeneic stem cell transplant. Receptor source: a male patient in his 70s who had an allogeneic stem cell transplant from an unrelated donor, so T cells may come from the graft donor. Some clones in this sample may be carry-over from other donors' samples.

This clone has a single count. The chain links TRBV5-1 to TRBJ1-5; the D gene is possibly TRBD1 (5 bases). The germline CDR1 and CDR2 sequences are SGHRS and YFSETQ. The CDR3 has 14 amino acids. V lost 4 bases and J 5 bases, leaving 13 bases between the germline ends. The CDR3 nucleotides read TGCGCCAGCAGCCAGGGAGGGCGGGATCAGCCCCAGCATTTT. Protein sequence: CASSQGGRDQPQHF.

The DNA of the CDR3 is TGCGCCAGCAGCCAAGGTCCACAGGGGTCCTACGAGCAGTACTTC. Its protein product is CASSQGPQGSYEQYF. The chain carries TRBV4-1 and TRBJ2-5; 7 bases line up with TRBD1. The closer fit of TRBJ2-7 to the DNA end suggests the J call may be wrong. The length of the CDR3 is 15 residues. The V gene's germline CDR1 is MGHRA and CDR2 YSYEKL.

The V gene is TRBV5-1, the J gene TRBJ1-2, with D maybe TRBD1 (5 bases). Per germline, CDR1 SGHRS and CDR2 YFSETQ. The CDR3 is 15 amino acids. V was trimmed by 4 bases and J by 3 bases, leaving 16 bases between them. The chain's CDR3 is CASSESWGRDYGYTF. The DNA of the CDR3 is TGCGCCAGCAGCGAATCTTGGGGCAGGGACTATGGCTACACCTTC.

The chain uses TRBV19 and TRBJ1-4; no clear D gene. Trimming left V 3 bases short and J 7 bases short, with 18 bases between. This CDR3 is built from 16 residues. CDR1 and CDR2 from the germline V gene are LNHDA and SQIVND (reference sequence). CDR3 nucleotide sequence: TGTGCCAGTAGTATTAGGGTCCGCTTGTTCCGTGAAAAACTGTTTTTT. The encoded protein is CASSIRVRLFREKLFF. The full variable domain, with the rest looked up from reference TRBV19 and TRBJ1-4, is DGGITQSPKYLFRKEGQNVTLSCEQNLNHDAMYWYRQDPGQGLRLIYYSQIVNDFQKGDIAEGYSVSREKKESFPLTVTSAQKNPTAFYLCASSIRVRLFREKLFFGSGTQLSVL.

V usage is TRBV11-2 and J usage is TRBJ2-2; D is unclear. The CDR3 runs 13 residues. CDR1 and CDR2 (germline): SGHAT, FQNNGV. Trimming pared 3 bases from V and 2 bases from J, leaving 4 bases between. The CDR3 is CASSFSNTGELFF. The CDR3 DNA reads TGTGCCAGCAGCTTCTCAAACACCGGGGAGCTGTTTTTT.

The chain recombines TRBV19 with TRBJ1-2; D remains unclear. The CDR3 runs 15 residues. Trimming shortened V by 7 bases and J by 6 bases, and 21 bases separated the two germline ends. Germline-derived CDR1 and CDR2 are LNHDA and SQIVND (reference sequence). The CDR3 loop is CASIPNRSPWDGYTF. CDR3 nucleotide sequence: TGTGCCAGTATCCCAAACCGGAGCCCTTGGGATGGCTACACCTTC.

The rearrangement joins TRBV28 to TRBJ2-1, with TRBD2 matching over 15 bases. The ends lost 7 bases at V and 12 bases at J; junction bases unmatched: 10. Germline CDR1 reads MDHEN; CDR2 reads SYDVKM. This CDR3 contains 15 residues. The DNA for the CDR3 is TGTGCCAGCATCACGGGACTAGCGGGAGGCATAGGGCAGTTCTTC. Encoded protein: CASITGLAGGIGQFF.

This chain joins TRBV28 and TRBJ2-7, with D uncertain. The CDR3 is made up of 10 amino acids. Trimming shortened V by 11 bases and J by 7 bases, and 12 bases separated the two germline ends. CDR1 is MDHEN and CDR2 is SYDVKM in the germline V gene. CDR3 in amino acids: CAPTPPEQYF. As DNA, the CDR3 is TGTGCCCCCACCCCCCCAGAGCAGTACTTC.

This sequence joins TRBV4-1 and TRBJ2-7; D assignment may be TRBD1 or TRBD2 (5 bases each). Between the trimmed V and J ends, which lost 0 bases and 1 base, there was a span of 13 bases. In germline, CDR1 is MGHRA, CDR2 YSYEKL. The CDR3 has 16 amino acids. For the CDR3, the DNA is TGCGCCAGCAGCCAAGATCTTGGGGGAGTTTCCTACGAGCAGTACTTC. It is translated as CASSQDLGGVSYEQYF.

The J gene is TRBJ1-1, the V gene TRBV2; D gene unclear. The germline V and J ends were trimmed by 3 bases and 8 bases, with 13 bases remaining between them. The CDR3 covers 13 residues. Germline V CDR1 and CDR2: SNHLY, FYNNEI. The CDR3 DNA is TGTGCCAGCAGTGAGGGTAGGGTTGGAGAAGCTTTCTTT. Translating gives CASSEGRVGEAFF.

This chain links TRBV28 with TRBJ1-5; 9 bases fit TRBD1. The CDR3 is 14 amino acids. CDR1 is MDHEN, CDR2 SYDVKM, per germline. V shed 7 bases, J shed 4 bases, and the junction held 5 bases outside the gene matches. CDR3 amino acids: CASITGGRNQPQHF. CDR3 nucleotide sequence: TGTGCCAGCATAACAGGGGGCCGGAATCAGCCCCAGCATTTT. Together with reference TRBV28 and TRBJ1-5, the CDR3 gives the full variable domain: DVKVTQSSRYLVKRTGEKVFLECVQDMDHENMFWYRQDPGLGLRLIYFSYDVKMKEKGDIPEGYSVSREKKERFSLILESASTNQTSMYLCASITGGRNQPQHFGDGTRLSIL.

This clone appeared once. The chain employs TRBV5-1 and TRBJ2-7, with unresolved D. Germline V gene data show CDR1 as SGHRS and CDR2 as YFSETQ. The CDR3 is made up of 16 amino acids. V was trimmed by 2 bases and J by 3 bases, leaving 18 bases between them. The DNA for the CDR3 is TGCGCCAGCAGCTTCATGTCCGGCTCGTCCAACTACGAGCAGTACTTC. It encodes CASSFMSGSSNYEQYF. The full variable domain, completed using reference TRBV5-1 and TRBJ2-7, is KAGVTQTPRYLIKTRGQQVTLSCSPISGHRSVSWYQQTPGQGLQFLFEYFSETQRNKGNFPGRFSGRQFSNSRSEMNVSTLELGDSALYLCASSFMSGSSNYEQYFGPGTRLTVT.

The chain carries TRBV27 and TRBJ2-3; D unresolved. CDR3 length equals 14 residues. V shed 3 bases and J shed 6 bases, with 13 bases lying between them. Germline CDR1 is MNHEY and CDR2 is SMNVEV (reference sequence). The chain's CDR3 is CASSFAALMDTQYF. In DNA form, the CDR3 reads TGTGCCAGCAGTTTTGCGGCCCTGATGGATACGCAGTATTTT.

The CDR3 DNA reads as TGTGCCAGCAGCTTGGACGGACTTCTTCCCACCGGGGAGCTGTTTTTT. Its protein product is CASSLDGLLPTGELFF. The chain combines TRBV5-4 with TRBJ2-2; TRBD2 might be the D (5 bases). V gave up 0 bases and J gave up 4 bases, with 13 bases separating them. This CDR3 has 16 amino acids. The germline V gene encodes CDR1 SGHNT and CDR2 YYREEE (reference sequence). The full variable domain, its missing parts supplied by reference TRBV5-4 and TRBJ2-2, is ETGVTQSPTHLIKTRGQQVTLRCSSQSGHNTVSWYQQALGQGPQFIFQYYREEENGRGNFPPRFSGLQFPNYSSELNVNALELDDSALYLCASSLDGLLPTGELFFGEGSRLTVL.